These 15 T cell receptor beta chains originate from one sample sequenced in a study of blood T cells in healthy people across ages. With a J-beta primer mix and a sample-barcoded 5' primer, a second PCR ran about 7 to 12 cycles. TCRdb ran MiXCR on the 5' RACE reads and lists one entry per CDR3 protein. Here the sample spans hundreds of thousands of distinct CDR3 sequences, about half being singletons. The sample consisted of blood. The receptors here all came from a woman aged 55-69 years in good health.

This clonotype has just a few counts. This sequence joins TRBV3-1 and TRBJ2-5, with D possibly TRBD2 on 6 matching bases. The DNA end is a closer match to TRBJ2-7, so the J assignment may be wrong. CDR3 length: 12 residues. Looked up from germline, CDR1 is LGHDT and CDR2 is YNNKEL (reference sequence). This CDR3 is CASSRGVGEQYF. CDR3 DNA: TGTGCCAGCAGCCGCGGGGTTGGCGAGCAGTACTTC.

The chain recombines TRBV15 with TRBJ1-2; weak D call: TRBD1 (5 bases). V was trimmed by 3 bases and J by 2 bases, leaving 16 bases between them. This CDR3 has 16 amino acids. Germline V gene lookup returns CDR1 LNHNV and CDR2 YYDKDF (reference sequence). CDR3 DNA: TGTGCCACCAGCAGGGGCTCAGACAGCCCAAACTATGGCTACACCTTC. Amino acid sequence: CATSRGSDSPNYGYTF.

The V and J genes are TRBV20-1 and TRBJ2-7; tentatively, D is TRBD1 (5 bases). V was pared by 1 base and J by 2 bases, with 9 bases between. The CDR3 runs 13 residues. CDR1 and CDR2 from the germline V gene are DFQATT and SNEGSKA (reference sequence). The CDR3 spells CSARGPGTYEQYF. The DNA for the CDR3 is TGCAGTGCTAGAGGACCAGGGACCTACGAGCAGTACTTC.

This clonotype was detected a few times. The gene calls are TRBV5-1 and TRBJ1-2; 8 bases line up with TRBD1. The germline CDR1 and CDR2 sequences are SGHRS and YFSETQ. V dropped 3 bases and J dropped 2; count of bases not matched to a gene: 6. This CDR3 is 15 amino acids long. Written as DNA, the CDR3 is TGCGCCAGCAGCTCGGGACAGGCGAACAACTATGGCTACACCTTC. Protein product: CASSSGQANNYGYTF.

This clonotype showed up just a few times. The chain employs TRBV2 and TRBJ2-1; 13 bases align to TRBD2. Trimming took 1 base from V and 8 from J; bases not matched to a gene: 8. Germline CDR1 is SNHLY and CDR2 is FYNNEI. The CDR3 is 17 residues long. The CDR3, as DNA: TGTGCCAGCAGTGAAGTACTAGCGGGAGGGCAGGAGGATGAGCAGTTCTTC. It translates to CASSEVLAGGQEDEQFF.

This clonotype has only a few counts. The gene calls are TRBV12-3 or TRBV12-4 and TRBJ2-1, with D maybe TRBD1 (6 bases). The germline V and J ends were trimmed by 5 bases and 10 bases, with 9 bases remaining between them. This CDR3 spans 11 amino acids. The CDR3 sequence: CASSLDREQFF. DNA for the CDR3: TGTGCCAGCAGTCTCGACAGGGAGCAGTTCTTC.

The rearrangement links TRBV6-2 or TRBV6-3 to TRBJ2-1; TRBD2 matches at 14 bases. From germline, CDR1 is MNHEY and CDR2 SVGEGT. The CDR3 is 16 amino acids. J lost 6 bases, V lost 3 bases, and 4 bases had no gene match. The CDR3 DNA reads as TGTGCCAGCAGTTATCCGGGACTAGCGGGAGTCAATGAGCAGTTCTTC. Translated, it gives CASSYPGLAGVNEQFF.

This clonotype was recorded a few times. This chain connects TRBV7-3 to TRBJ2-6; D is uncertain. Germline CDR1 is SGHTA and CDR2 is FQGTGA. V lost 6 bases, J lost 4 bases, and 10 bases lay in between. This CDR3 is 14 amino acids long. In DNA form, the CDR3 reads TGTGCCAGCAGTATAGGGTTAGGGGCCAACGTCCTGACTTTC. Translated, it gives CASSIGLGANVLTF.

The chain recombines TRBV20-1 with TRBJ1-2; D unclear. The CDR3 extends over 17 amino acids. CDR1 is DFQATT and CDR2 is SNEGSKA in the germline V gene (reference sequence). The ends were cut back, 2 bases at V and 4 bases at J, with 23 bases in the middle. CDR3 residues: CSARSEDPGRKIYGYTF. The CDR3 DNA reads TGCAGTGCTAGATCCGAGGATCCGGGCAGAAAGATCTATGGCTACACCTTC.

CDR3 in DNA: TGCGCCAGCAGCCACCTCGTGGGAAAACTGTTTTTT. Its translation: CASSHLVGKLFF. This chain connects TRBV4-1 to TRBJ1-4; D gene ambiguous. Germline CDR1 reads MGHRA; CDR2 reads YSYEKL. There are 12 residues in the CDR3. V lost 3 bases to trimming and J lost 10 bases, with 9 bases between them.

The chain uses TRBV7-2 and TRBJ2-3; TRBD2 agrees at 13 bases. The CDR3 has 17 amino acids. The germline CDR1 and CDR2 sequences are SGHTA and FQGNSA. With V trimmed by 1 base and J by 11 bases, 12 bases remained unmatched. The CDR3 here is CASSLESGTSGINEQYF. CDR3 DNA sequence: TGTGCCAGCAGCTTAGAGTCCGGGACTAGCGGGATTAATGAGCAGTATTTT. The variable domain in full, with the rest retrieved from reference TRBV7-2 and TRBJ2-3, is GAGVSQSPSNKVTEKGKDVELRCDPISGHTALYWYRQSLGQGLEFLIYFQGNSAPDKSGLPSDRFSAERTGGSVSTLTIQRTQQEDSAVYLCASSLESGTSGINEQYFGPGTRLTVL.

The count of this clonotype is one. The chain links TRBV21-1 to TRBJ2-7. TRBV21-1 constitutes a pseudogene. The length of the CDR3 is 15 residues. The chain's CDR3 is CASSKTLDGAYEQYF. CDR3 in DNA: TGTGCCAGCAGCAAAACCCTTGACGGGGCCTACGAGCAGTACTTC.

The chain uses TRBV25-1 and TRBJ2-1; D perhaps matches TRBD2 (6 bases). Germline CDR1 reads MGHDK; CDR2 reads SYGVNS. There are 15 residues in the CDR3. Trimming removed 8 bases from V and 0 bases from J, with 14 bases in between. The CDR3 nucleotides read TGTGCCAGCCGACCTAGCGTAAGCTCCTACAATGAGCAGTTCTTC. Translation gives CASRPSVSSYNEQFF.

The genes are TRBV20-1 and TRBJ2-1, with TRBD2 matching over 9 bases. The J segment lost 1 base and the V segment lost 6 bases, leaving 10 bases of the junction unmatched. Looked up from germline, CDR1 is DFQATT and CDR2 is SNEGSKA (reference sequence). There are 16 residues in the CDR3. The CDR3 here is CSAIGPAGGSYNEQFF. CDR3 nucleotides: TGCAGTGCCATCGGACCAGCGGGAGGTTCCTACAATGAGCAGTTCTTC.

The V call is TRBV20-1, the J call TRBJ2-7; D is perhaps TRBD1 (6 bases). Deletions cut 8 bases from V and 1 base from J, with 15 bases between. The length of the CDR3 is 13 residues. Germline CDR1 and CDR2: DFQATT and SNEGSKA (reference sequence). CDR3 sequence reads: CSSPRTESYEQYF. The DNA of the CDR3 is TGCAGTTCCCCCCGGACAGAGTCCTACGAGCAGTACTTC.